These T cell receptor beta chains were read from a single sample in a study of T cell responses to AZD1222 COVID-19 vaccine. Profiling relied on immunoSEQ multiplex PCR, and the TCRdb table lists in-frame clones only, not all of them. Of some 110,000 clones in the sample, more than 70% were seen once. Here the sequenced sample was peripheral blood, taken 28 days after the second AZD1222 dose. All receptors come from an adult who received the AZD1222 COVID-19 vaccine. CDR3s include the opening cysteine and the closing phenylalanine or tryptophan. Fields, in order: V gene, J gene, clone size, D gene, CDR3 protein, CDR3 DNA. The D gene is left open where the match is weak. Where a row states a size, it is once, few, many or the class of an expanded clone; other rows omit it.

V: TRBV5-1; J: TRBJ1-2; size: NA; D: NA; CDR3: CASSRDMGRGETTTLNYGYTF; DNA: TGCGCCAGCAGCCGTGATATGGGGCGGGGGGAAACAACAACACTTAACTATGGCTACACCTTC
V: TRBV3-1/TRBV3-2; J: TRBJ2-5; size: NA; D: NA; CDR3: CASSQGRVAQTQYF; DNA: TGTGCCAGCAGCCAAGGGCGGGTAGCGCAGACCCAGTACTTC
V: TRBV20-1; J: TRBJ2-1; size: NA; D: NA; CDR3: CSASPWGQNNEQFF; DNA: TGCAGTGCTAGTCCATGGGGCCAGAACAATGAGCAGTTCTTC
V: TRBV19; J: TRBJ1-2; size: NA; D: TRBD1; CDR3: CASSRDSSHGYTF; DNA: TGTGCCAGTAGTAGGGACAGTAGCCATGGCTACACCTTC
V: TRBV7-2; J: TRBJ1-1; size: NA; D: NA; CDR3: CASSPQGRNTEAFF; DNA: TGTGCCAGCAGCCCCCAGGGCAGGAACACTGAAGCTTTCTTT
V: TRBV6-2/TRBV6-3; J: TRBJ1-5; size: NA; D: TRBD1; CDR3: CASSYRDRVLSNQPQHF; DNA: TGTGCCAGCAGTTACCGGGACAGAGTACTCAGCAATCAGCCCCAGCATTTT
V: TRBV6-2/TRBV6-3; J: TRBJ1-2; size: once; D: NA; CDR3: CASSYHVEDGYTF; DNA: TGTGCCAGCAGTTACCATGTAGAAGATGGCTACACCTTC
V: TRBV30; J: TRBJ2-1; size: NA; D: TRBD2; CDR3: CAWSLAGPREQFF; DNA: TGTGCCTGGTCACTAGCGGGGCCTAGGGAGCAGTTCTTC
V: TRBV25-1; J: TRBJ1-2; size: NA; D: TRBD1; CDR3: CASSEYNRDRDGYTF; DNA: TGTGCCAGCAGTGAATATAATCGGGACAGAGATGGCTACACCTTC
V: TRBV2; J: TRBJ2-7; size: NA; D: NA; CDR3: CASGYRERGEQYF; DNA: TGTGCCAGCGGCTACAGGGAGCGGGGCGAGCAGTACTTC
V: TRBV2; J: TRBJ1-3; size: NA; D: TRBD1; CDR3: CASTPLTQNLQGQGRRNTIYF; DNA: TGTGCCAGCACGCCACTCACCCAGAACTTGCAGGGACAGGGACGTCGAAACACCATATATTTT
V: TRBV18; J: TRBJ2-3; size: NA; D: NA; CDR3: CASSLLQSSTDTQYF; DNA: TGTGCCAGCTCACTCCTCCAATCTAGCACAGATACGCAGTATTTT
V: TRBV21-1; J: TRBJ2-7; size: NA; D: NA; CDR3: CARTRLGGHRYEQYF; DNA: TGTGCCAGAACAAGGTTAGGGGGCCACCGATACGAGCAGTACTTC
V: TRBV12-3/TRBV12-4; J: TRBJ1-1; size: NA; D: NA; CDR3: CASSSIQGGEAFF; DNA: TGTGCCAGCAGTTCTATCCAGGGCGGCGAAGCTTTCTTT
V: TRBV18; J: TRBJ2-3; size: NA; D: NA; CDR3: CASSPQGQSTDTQYF; DNA: TGTGCCAGCTCACCACAGGGACAAAGCACAGATACGCAGTATTTT
V: TRBV16; J: TRBJ1-1; size: NA; D: NA; CDR3: CASSQSGTGMGAEAFF; DNA: TGTGCCAGCAGCCAATCAGGAACAGGGATGGGTGCTGAAGCTTTCTTT
V: TRBV7-2; J: TRBJ1-1; size: NA; D: NA; CDR3: CASRRGGSDTEAFF; DNA: TGTGCCAGCCGAAGAGGTGGGAGTGACACTGAAGCTTTCTTT
V: TRBV29-1; J: TRBJ2-7; size: NA; D: TRBD2; CDR3: CSVEVPGLAGSYEQYF; DNA: TGCAGCGTTGAAGTTCCGGGACTAGCAGGTAGCTACGAGCAGTACTTC
V: TRBV18; J: TRBJ2-5; size: NA; D: TRBD1; CDR3: CASSPKGTAQETQYF; DNA: TGTGCCAGCTCACCGAAGGGGACAGCTCAAGAGACCCAGTACTTC
V: TRBV5-1; J: TRBJ2-7; size: NA; D: NA; CDR3: CASSSSPQDYEQYF; DNA: TGCGCCAGCAGCTCCTCCCCCCAAGACTACGAGCAGTACTTC
V: TRBV12-3/TRBV12-4; J: TRBJ1-5; size: NA; D: NA; CDR3: CASSLQSGGPQHF; DNA: TGTGCCAGCAGTTTACAGTCGGGAGGGCCCCAGCATTTT
V: TRBV7-2; J: TRBJ1-2; size: NA; D: NA; CDR3: CASTPEEAPNYGYTF; DNA: TGTGCCAGCACTCCCGAGGAGGCACCAAACTATGGCTACACCTTC
V: TRBV13; J: TRBJ1-2; size: NA; D: TRBD1; CDR3: CASSWSDRAHGYTF; DNA: TGTGCCAGCAGCTGGTCGGACAGGGCCCATGGCTACACCTTC
V: TRBV3-1/TRBV3-2; J: TRBJ1-5; size: once; D: NA; CDR3: CASSQGKERGDQPQHF; DNA: TGTGCCAGCAGCCAAGGGAAAGAGAGGGGCGATCAGCCCCAGCATTTT
V: TRBV19; J: TRBJ1-2; size: NA; D: TRBD1; CDR3: CASTPGTGGGYGYTF; DNA: TGTGCCAGTACCCCCGGGACAGGGGGCGGGTATGGCTACACCTTC
V: TRBV7-2; J: TRBJ2-7; size: NA; D: NA; CDR3: CASSPGGSSAGEQYF; DNA: TGTGCCAGCAGTCCCGGGGGTTCTTCGGCGGGCGAGCAGTACTTC
V: TRBV4-2; J: TRBJ2-1; size: NA; D: NA; CDR3: CASSQDWAGAYNEQFF; DNA: TGTGCCAGCAGCCAAGATTGGGCAGGAGCGTACAATGAGCAGTTCTTC
V: TRBV4-1; J: TRBJ1-1; size: NA; D: NA; CDR3: CASSRRDGTEAFF; DNA: TGCGCCAGCAGCCGAAGGGATGGGACTGAAGCTTTCTTT
V: TRBV2; J: TRBJ1-2; size: NA; D: TRBD1; CDR3: CASSVGTGGGGYTF; DNA: TGTGCCAGCAGTGTAGGTACAGGGGGCGGAGGCTACACCTTC
V: TRBV7-9; J: TRBJ1-5; size: NA; D: NA; CDR3: CASSLAGQGSNQPQHF; DNA: TGTGCCAGCAGCTTAGCTGGTCAGGGGTCCAATCAGCCCCAGCATTTT
V: TRBV5-3; J: TRBJ1-2; size: NA; D: NA; CDR3: CARSSGSTPGYTF; DNA: TGTGCCAGAAGCTCGGGATCCACCCCTGGCTACACCTTC
V: TRBV28; J: TRBJ2-7; size: medium-sized; D: NA; CDR3: CASSLWGTSPEQYF; DNA: TGTGCCAGCAGTTTATGGGGTACATCCCCAGAGCAGTACTTC
V: TRBV28; J: TRBJ2-5; size: NA; D: TRBD2; CDR3: CASSVGARTSDKETQYF; DNA: TGTGCCAGCAGTGTAGGGGCTCGGACTAGCGATAAAGAGACCCAGTACTTC
V: TRBV5-1; J: TRBJ1-2; size: NA; D: TRBD1; CDR3: CASSSGTAGDYGYTF; DNA: TGCGCCAGCAGCTCGGGGACAGCTGGGGACTATGGCTACACCTTC
V: TRBV28; J: TRBJ1-1; size: NA; D: TRBD1; CDR3: CASSRAGTGVTEAFF; DNA: TGTGCCAGCAGCCGGGCCGGGACAGGGGTGACTGAAGCTTTCTTT
V: TRBV4-1; J: TRBJ2-4; size: NA; D: NA; CDR3: CASSQVGVRDGKNIQYF; DNA: TGCGCCAGCAGCCAAGTGGGGGTCAGGGACGGCAAAAACATTCAGTACTTC
V: TRBV7-8; J: TRBJ2-7; size: NA; D: NA; CDR3: CASSLDDPPEQYF; DNA: TGTGCCAGCAGCTTAGACGACCCACCGGAGCAGTACTTC
V: TRBV9; J: TRBJ1-3; size: NA; D: NA; CDR3: CASSARPVGVSGNTIYF; DNA: TGTGCCAGCAGCGCTAGGCCGGTGGGGGTCTCTGGAAACACCATATATTTT
V: TRBV9; J: TRBJ1-4; size: NA; D: NA; CDR3: CASSVLASDTKLFF; DNA: TGTGCCAGCAGCGTTCTCGCCTCGGACACAAAACTGTTTTTT
V: TRBV3-1/TRBV3-2; J: TRBJ1-6; size: NA; D: NA; CDR3: CASSQGNTLSRRPLHF; DNA: TGTGCCAGCAGCCAAGGGAACACGCTTTCAAGGAGGCCCCTCCACTTT
V: TRBV28; J: TRBJ2-5; size: NA; D: NA; CDR3: CASSRHVVSYQETQYF; DNA: TGTGCCAGCAGTCGCCACGTGGTTTCGTACCAAGAGACCCAGTACTTC
V: TRBV2; J: TRBJ2-7; size: NA; D: TRBD2; CDR3: CASSDSGGRHEQYF; DNA: TGTGCCAGCAGTGATAGCGGGGGGCGCCACGAGCAGTACTTC
V: TRBV19; J: TRBJ1-2; size: NA; D: NA; CDR3: CASKSGQEPYGYTF; DNA: TGTGCCAGTAAGAGTGGGCAGGAGCCTTATGGCTACACCTTC
V: TRBV5-1; J: TRBJ2-3; size: NA; D: NA; CDR3: CASSLMPTSSTDTQYF; DNA: TGCGCCAGCAGCCTAATGCCAACTAGTAGCACAGATACGCAGTATTTT
V: TRBV2; J: TRBJ1-2; size: NA; D: TRBD1; CDR3: CASTPTGKGYTF; DNA: TGTGCCAGCACTCCGACAGGGAAGGGCTACACCTTC